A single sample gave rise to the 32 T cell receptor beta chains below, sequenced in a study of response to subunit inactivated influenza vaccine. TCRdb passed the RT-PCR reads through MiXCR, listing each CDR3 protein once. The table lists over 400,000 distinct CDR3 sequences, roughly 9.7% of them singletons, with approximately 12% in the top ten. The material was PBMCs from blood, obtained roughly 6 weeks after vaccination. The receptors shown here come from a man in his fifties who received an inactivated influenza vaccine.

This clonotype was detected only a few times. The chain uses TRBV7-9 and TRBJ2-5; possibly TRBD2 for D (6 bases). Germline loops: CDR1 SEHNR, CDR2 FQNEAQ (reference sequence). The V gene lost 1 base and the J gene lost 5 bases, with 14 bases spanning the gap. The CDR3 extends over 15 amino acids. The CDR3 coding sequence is TGTGCCAGCAGCTTAGAACTAGCTGACAAGGAGACCCAGTACTTC. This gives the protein CASSLELADKETQYF.

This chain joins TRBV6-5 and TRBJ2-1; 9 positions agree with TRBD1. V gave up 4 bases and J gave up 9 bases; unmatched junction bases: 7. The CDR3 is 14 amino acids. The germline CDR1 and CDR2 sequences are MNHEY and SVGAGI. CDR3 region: CASSSTGGRVEQFF. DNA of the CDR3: TGTGCCAGCAGTTCGACAGGGGGTCGGGTTGAGCAGTTCTTC.

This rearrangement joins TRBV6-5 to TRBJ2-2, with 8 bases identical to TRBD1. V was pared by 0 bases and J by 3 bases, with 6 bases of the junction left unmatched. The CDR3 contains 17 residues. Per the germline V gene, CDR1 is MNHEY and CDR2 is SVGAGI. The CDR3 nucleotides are TGTGCCAGCAGTTACTCACCAACAGGGGGGTACACCGGGGAGCTGTTTTTT. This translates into CASSYSPTGGYTGELFF.

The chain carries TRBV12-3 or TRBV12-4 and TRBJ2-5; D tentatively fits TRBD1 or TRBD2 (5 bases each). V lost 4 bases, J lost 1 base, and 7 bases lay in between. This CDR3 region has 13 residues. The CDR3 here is CASSWGSQETQYF. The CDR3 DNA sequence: TGTGCCAGCAGTTGGGGGAGCCAAGAGACCCAGTACTTC.

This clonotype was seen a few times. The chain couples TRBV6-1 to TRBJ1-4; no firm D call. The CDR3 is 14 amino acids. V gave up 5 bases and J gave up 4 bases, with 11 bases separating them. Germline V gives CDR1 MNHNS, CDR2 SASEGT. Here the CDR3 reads CASSKQPYNEKLFF. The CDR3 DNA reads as TGTGCCAGCAGTAAACAACCGTATAATGAAAAACTGTTTTTT.

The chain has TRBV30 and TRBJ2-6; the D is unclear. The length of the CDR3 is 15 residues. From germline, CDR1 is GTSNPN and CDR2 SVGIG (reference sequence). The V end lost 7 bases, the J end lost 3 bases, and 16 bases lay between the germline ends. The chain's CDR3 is CAFERTYVGANVLTF. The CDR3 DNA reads TGTGCCTTTGAACGGACCTATGTTGGGGCCAACGTCCTGACTTTC.

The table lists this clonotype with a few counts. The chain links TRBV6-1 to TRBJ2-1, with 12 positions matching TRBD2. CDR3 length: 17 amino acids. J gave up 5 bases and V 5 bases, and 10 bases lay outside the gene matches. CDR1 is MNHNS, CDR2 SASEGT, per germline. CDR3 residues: CASSTHSSGGADNEQFF. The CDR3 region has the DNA TGTGCCAGCAGTACCCACTCTAGCGGGGGGGCGGACAATGAGCAGTTCTTC.

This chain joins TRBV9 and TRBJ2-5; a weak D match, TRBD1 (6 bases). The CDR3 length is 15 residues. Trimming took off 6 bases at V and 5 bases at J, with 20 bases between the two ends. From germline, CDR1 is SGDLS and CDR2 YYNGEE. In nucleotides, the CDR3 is TGTGCCAGCACCCCAGGGGCGACCTCATGGGAGACCCAGTACTTC. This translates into CASTPGATSWETQYF.

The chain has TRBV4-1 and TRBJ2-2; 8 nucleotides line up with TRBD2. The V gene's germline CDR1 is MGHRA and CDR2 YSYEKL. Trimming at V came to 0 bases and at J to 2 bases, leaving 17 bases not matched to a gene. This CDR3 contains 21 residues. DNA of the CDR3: TGCGCCAGCAGCCAAGATCTTCCCCGCGGGAGGCTCGGTTTTAACACCGGGGAGCTGTTTTTT. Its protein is CASSQDLPRGRLGFNTGELFF.

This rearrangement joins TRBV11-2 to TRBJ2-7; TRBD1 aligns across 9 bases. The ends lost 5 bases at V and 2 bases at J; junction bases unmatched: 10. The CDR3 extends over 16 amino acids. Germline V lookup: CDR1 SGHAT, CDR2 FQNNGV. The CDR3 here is CASSRKIRDRAYEQYF. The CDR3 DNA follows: TGTGCCAGCAGCCGGAAAATACGGGACAGGGCCTACGAGCAGTACTTC. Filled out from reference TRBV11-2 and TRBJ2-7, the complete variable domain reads EAGVAQSPRYKIIEKRQSVAFWCNPISGHATLYWYQQILGQGPKLLIQFQNNGVVDDSQLPKDRFSAERLKGVDSTLKIQPAKLEDSAVYLCASSRKIRDRAYEQYFGPGTRLTVT.

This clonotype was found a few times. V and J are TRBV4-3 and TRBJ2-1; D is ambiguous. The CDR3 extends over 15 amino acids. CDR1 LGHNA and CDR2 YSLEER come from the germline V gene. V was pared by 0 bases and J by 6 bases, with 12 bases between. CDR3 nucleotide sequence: TGCGCCAGCAGCCAAGAAACGGCATCTGGCAATGAGCAGTTCTTC. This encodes CASSQETASGNEQFF.

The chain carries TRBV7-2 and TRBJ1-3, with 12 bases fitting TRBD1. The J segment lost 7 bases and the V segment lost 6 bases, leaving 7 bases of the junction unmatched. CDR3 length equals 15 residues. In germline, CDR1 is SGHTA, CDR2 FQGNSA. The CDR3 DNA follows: TGTGCCAGCAGACCTCCGGGACAGGGGGCCAACACCATATATTTT. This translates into CASRPPGQGANTIYF.

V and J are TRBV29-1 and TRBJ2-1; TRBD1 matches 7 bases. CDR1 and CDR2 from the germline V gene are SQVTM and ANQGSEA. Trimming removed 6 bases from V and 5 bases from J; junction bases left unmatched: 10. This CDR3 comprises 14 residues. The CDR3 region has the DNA TGCAGCGTAGCCAGGGGGAACGGAAACAATGAGCAGTTCTTC. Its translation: CSVARGNGNNEQFF.

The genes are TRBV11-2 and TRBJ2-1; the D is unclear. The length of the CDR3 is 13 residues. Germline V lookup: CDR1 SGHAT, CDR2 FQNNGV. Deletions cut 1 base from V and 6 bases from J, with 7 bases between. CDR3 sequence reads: CASSLVSVNEQFF. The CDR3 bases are TGTGCCAGCAGCTTAGTCAGCGTCAATGAGCAGTTCTTC.

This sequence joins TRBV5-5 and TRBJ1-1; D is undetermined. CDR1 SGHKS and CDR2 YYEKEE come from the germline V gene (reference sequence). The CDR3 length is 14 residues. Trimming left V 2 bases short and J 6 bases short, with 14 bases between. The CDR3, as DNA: TGTGCCAGCAGCTTCTTACATTCTAAATCTGAAGCTTTCTTT. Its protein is CASSFLHSKSEAFF. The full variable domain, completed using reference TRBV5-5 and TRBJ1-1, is DAGVTQSPTHLIKTRGQQVTLRCSPISGHKSVSWYQQVLGQGPQFIFQYYEKEERGRGNFPDRFSARQFPNYSSELNVNALLLGDSALYLCASSFLHSKSEAFFGQGTRLTVV.

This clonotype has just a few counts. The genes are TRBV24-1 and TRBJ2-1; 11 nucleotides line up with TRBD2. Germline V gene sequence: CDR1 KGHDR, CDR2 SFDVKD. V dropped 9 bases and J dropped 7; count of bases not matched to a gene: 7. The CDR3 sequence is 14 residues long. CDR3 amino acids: CATGPGLAENEQFF. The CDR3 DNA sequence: TGTGCCACCGGACCGGGACTAGCGGAAAATGAGCAGTTCTTC.

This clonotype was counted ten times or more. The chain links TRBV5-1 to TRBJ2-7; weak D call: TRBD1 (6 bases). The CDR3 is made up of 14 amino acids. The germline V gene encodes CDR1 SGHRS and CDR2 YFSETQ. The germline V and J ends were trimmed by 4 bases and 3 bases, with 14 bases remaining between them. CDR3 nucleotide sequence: TGCGCCAGCAGCCCACAGGGCCCGGACTACGAGCAGTACTTC. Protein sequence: CASSPQGPDYEQYF.

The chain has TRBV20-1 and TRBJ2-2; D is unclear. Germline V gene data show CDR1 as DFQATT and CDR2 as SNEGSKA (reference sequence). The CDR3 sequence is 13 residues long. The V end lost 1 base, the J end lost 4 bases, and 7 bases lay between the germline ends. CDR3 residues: CSARVRVTGELFF. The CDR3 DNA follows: TGCAGTGCTAGAGTTAGGGTCACCGGGGAGCTGTTTTTT.

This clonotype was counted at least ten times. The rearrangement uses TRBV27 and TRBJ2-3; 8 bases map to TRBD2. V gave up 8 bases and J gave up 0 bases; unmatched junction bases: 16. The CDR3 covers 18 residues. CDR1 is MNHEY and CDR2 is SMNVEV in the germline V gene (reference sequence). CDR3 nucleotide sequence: TGTGCCAGCGCCTACAGGCAAGAGGCTAGCGGGAGCACAGATACGCAGTATTTT. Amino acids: CASAYRQEASGSTDTQYF.

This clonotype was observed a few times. The CDR3 nucleotides are TGTGCCAGCAGTTTTTCAGGGATGTCACTCGAGCAGTACTTC. It translates to CASSFSGMSLEQYF. V gene TRBV12-3 or TRBV12-4 combines with J gene TRBJ2-7, with D possibly TRBD1 on 5 matching bases. This CDR3 has 14 residues. V was pared by 3 bases and J by 6 bases, with 15 bases between.

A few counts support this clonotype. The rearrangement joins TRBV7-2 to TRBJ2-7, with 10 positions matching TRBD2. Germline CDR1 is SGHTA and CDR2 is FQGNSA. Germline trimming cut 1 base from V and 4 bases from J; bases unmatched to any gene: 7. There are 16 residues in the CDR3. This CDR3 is CASSLGPASGGYEQYF. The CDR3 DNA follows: TGTGCCAGCAGCTTAGGTCCGGCTAGCGGGGGATACGAGCAGTACTTC.

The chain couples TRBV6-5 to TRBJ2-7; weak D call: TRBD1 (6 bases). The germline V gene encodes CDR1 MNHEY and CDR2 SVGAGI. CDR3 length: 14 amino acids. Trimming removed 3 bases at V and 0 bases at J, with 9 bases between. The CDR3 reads CASSYRDTSYEQYF. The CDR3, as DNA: TGTGCCAGCAGTTATCGGGACACCTCCTACGAGCAGTACTTC.

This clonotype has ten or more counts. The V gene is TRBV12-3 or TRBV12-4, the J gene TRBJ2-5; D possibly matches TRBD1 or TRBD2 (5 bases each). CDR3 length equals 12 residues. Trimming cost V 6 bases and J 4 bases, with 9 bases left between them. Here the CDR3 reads CASSPGRETQYF. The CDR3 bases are TGTGCCAGCAGCCCGGGGCGAGAGACCCAGTACTTC.

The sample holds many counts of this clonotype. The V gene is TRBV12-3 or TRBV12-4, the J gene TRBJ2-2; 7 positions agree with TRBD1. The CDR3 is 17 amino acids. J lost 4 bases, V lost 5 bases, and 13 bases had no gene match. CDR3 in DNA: TGTGCCAGCAGTCAACGGACAGGAGCTCCGGCCACCGGGGAGCTGTTTTTT. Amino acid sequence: CASSQRTGAPATGELFF.

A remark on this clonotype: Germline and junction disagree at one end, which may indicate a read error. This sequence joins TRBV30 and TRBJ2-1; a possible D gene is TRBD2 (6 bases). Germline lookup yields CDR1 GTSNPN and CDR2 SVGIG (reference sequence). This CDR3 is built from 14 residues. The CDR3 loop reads CAWSGVGLYHEQFF. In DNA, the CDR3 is TGTGCCTGGAGTGGCGTGGGACTCTACCATGAGCAGTTCTTC.

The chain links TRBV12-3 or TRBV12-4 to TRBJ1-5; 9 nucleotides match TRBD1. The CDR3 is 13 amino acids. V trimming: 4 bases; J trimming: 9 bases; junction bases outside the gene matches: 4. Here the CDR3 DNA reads TGTGCCAGCAGTTACAGGGGGCGGGGGCCCCAGCATTTT. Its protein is CASSYRGRGPQHF.

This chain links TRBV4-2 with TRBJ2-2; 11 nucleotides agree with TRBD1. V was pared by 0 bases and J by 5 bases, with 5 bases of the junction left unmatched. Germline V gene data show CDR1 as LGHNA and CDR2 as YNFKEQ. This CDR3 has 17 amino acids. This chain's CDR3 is CASSQEGQGVGTGELFF. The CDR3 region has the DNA TGTGCCAGCAGCCAAGAGGGACAGGGGGTGGGGACCGGGGAGCTGTTTTTT.

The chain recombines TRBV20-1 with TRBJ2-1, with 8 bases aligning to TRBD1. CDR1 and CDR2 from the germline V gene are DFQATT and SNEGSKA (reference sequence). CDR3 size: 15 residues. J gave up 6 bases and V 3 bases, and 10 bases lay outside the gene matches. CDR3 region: CSARPGDRGGNEQFF. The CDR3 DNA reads TGCAGTGCTAGGCCAGGAGACAGGGGTGGCAATGAGCAGTTCTTC.

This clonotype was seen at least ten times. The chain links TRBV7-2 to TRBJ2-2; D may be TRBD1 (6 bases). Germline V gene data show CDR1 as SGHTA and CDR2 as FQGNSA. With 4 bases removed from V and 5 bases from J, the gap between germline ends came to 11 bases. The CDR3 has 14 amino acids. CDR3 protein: CASSSDRPTGELFF. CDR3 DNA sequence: TGTGCCAGCAGCTCGGACAGACCTACCGGGGAGCTGTTTTTT.

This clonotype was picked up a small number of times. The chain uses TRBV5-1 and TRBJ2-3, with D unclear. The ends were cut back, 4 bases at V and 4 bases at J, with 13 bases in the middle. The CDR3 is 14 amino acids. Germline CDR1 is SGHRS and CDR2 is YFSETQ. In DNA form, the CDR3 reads TGCGCCAGCAGCCCCGACCCTGGATCAGATACGCAGTATTTT. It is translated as CASSPDPGSDTQYF.

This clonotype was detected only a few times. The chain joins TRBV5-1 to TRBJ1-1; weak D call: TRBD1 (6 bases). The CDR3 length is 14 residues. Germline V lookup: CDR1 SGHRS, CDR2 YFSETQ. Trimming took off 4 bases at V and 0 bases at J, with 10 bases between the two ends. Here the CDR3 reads CASSKQGMNTEAFF. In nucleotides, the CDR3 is TGCGCCAGCAGCAAACAGGGCATGAACACTGAAGCTTTCTTT.

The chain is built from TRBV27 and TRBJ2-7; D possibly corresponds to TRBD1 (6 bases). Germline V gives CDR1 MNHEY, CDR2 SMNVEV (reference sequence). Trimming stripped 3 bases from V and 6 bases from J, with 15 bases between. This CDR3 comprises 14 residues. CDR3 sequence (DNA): TGTGCCAGCAGTTTTGTAGCAGGGGCGCTCGAGCAGTACTTC. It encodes CASSFVAGALEQYF.